A selection of T cell receptor beta chains follows, all from one sample in a study of T-cell memory formation after mild COVID-19. TCRdb analysed the 5' RACE reads with MiXCR anew, one entry per CDR3 protein. The sample comprises approximately 290,000 distinct CDR3 sequences, approximately 19% of which are singletons, and over 20% rests with the top ten. Specimen: PBMCs or a T cell subset sorted from them (not recorded which). These receptors came from a man aged 18 to 29 who had mild COVID-19 (a few samples of this study predate the infection). Cell type and time point are not known. Both conserved end residues are part of each CDR3. The D gene is left open where the match is weak. Clone size, where shown, is once, few, many, or a class for clones that have expanded.

v_gene: TRBV7-9
d_gene: TRBD1
abundance: -
j_gene: TRBJ1-2
CDR3aa: CASTNLDRGGGYTF
CDR3nt: TGTGCCAGCACCAACTTGGACAGGGGAGGCGGCTACACCTTC

v_gene: TRBV29-1
d_gene: TRBD2
abundance: few
j_gene: TRBJ2-1
CDR3aa: CSVWTSAYNEQFF
CDR3nt: TGCAGCGTTTGGACTAGCGCGTACAATGAGCAGTTCTTC

v_gene: TRBV7-9
d_gene: TRBD1
abundance: once
j_gene: TRBJ1-5
CDR3aa: CASSATQGARQPQHF
CDR3nt: TGTGCCAGCAGCGCGACACAGGGGGCACGTCAGCCCCAGCATTTT

v_gene: TRBV28
d_gene: -
abundance: -
j_gene: TRBJ1-2
CDR3aa: CASSLTTPDSYGYTF
CDR3nt: TGTGCCAGCAGTCTCACGACCCCGGACAGTTATGGCTACACCTTC

v_gene: TRBV24-1
d_gene: TRBD1
abundance: -
j_gene: TRBJ2-1
CDR3aa: CATTTTGGLEQFF
CDR3nt: TGTGCCACCACCACTACAGGGGGGTTGGAGCAGTTCTTC

v_gene: TRBV15
d_gene: -
abundance: few
j_gene: TRBJ2-1
CDR3aa: CATSRDPTREQFF
CDR3nt: TGTGCCACCAGCAGAGATCCCACAAGGGAGCAGTTCTTC

v_gene: TRBV4-3
d_gene: -
abundance: -
j_gene: TRBJ2-3
CDR3aa: CASSQDLHWGTDTQYF
CDR3nt: TGCGCCAGCAGCCAAGATCTCCACTGGGGAACAGATACGCAGTATTTT

v_gene: TRBV6-2/TRBV6-3
d_gene: TRBD2
abundance: few
j_gene: TRBJ2-3
CDR3aa: CATGLAGEPDTQYF
CDR3nt: TGTGCCACGGGACTAGCGGGGGAGCCAGATACGCAGTATTTT

v_gene: TRBV7-2
d_gene: -
abundance: -
j_gene: TRBJ1-1
CDR3aa: CASSLVPGAYTEAFF
CDR3nt: TGTGCCAGCAGCTTAGTGCCGGGCGCCTACACTGAAGCTTTCTTT

v_gene: TRBV28
d_gene: TRBD1
abundance: few
j_gene: TRBJ2-3
CDR3aa: CASSSGQGPTDTQYF
CDR3nt: TGTGCCAGCAGTTCAGGACAGGGGCCCACAGATACGCAGTATTTT

v_gene: TRBV5-1
d_gene: -
abundance: -
j_gene: TRBJ1-6
CDR3aa: CASSLAVRTDSPLHF
CDR3nt: TGCGCCAGCAGCTTGGCCGTTAGGACGGATTCACCCCTCCACTTT

v_gene: TRBV20-1
d_gene: TRBD1
abundance: many
j_gene: TRBJ2-5
CDR3aa: CSAGDRVLKETQYF
CDR3nt: TGCAGTGCGGGGGACAGGGTTTTAAAGGAGACCCAGTACTTC

v_gene: TRBV7-7
d_gene: TRBD2
abundance: few
j_gene: TRBJ2-5
CDR3aa: CASSFGVAGEETQYF
CDR3nt: TGTGCCAGCAGCTTCGGTGTAGCGGGGGAAGAGACCCAGTACTTC

v_gene: TRBV29-1
d_gene: -
abundance: -
j_gene: TRBJ2-1
CDR3aa: CSVETGLDNEQFF
CDR3nt: TGCAGCGTTGAAACAGGCTTAGACAATGAGCAGTTCTTC

v_gene: TRBV12-3/TRBV12-4
d_gene: -
abundance: few
j_gene: TRBJ1-1
CDR3aa: CASRQSFLGTEAFF
CDR3nt: TGTGCCAGCAGGCAAAGCTTCTTGGGCACTGAAGCTTTCTTT

v_gene: TRBV7-2
d_gene: TRBD2
abundance: -
j_gene: TRBJ2-7
CDR3aa: CASSVRLAGGPTYEQYF
CDR3nt: TGTGCCAGCAGCGTAAGATTAGCGGGGGGCCCTACCTACGAGCAGTACTTC

v_gene: TRBV4-1
d_gene: -
abundance: -
j_gene: TRBJ1-2
CDR3aa: CASSQEGSMGGYTF
CDR3nt: TGCGCCAGCAGCCAAGAGGGCTCGATGGGTGGCTACACCTTC

v_gene: TRBV29-1
d_gene: TRBD2
abundance: -
j_gene: TRBJ2-5
CDR3aa: CSVEDDGGAGETQYF
CDR3nt: TGCAGCGTTGAAGATGACGGGGGGGCTGGGGAGACCCAGTACTTC

v_gene: TRBV4-1
d_gene: -
abundance: -
j_gene: TRBJ1-1
CDR3aa: CASSRDLAGGAFF
CDR3nt: TGCGCCAGCAGCCGGGACTTAGCCGGGGGAGCTTTCTTT

v_gene: TRBV4-1
d_gene: -
abundance: many
j_gene: TRBJ2-2
CDR3aa: CASSHDGPNTGELFF
CDR3nt: TGCGCCAGCAGCCATGATGGTCCGAACACCGGGGAGCTGTTTTTT

v_gene: TRBV29-1
d_gene: TRBD2
abundance: few
j_gene: TRBJ2-1
CDR3aa: CSTSGDNNEQFF
CDR3nt: TGCAGCACTAGCGGGGACAACAATGAGCAGTTCTTC

v_gene: TRBV6-2/TRBV6-3
d_gene: -
abundance: -
j_gene: TRBJ1-5
CDR3aa: CASRPLPSQPQHF
CDR3nt: TGTGCCAGCAGACCCCTACCTTCTCAGCCCCAGCATTTT

v_gene: TRBV6-6
d_gene: -
abundance: -
j_gene: TRBJ1-4
CDR3aa: CASKGGPPRATNEKLFF
CDR3nt: TGTGCCAGCAAGGGAGGGCCGCCGCGTGCAACTAATGAAAAACTGTTTTTT

v_gene: TRBV7-2
d_gene: -
abundance: many
j_gene: TRBJ2-3
CDR3aa: CASSLGLPRVATQYF
CDR3nt: TGTGCCAGCAGCTTAGGACTCCCCCGGGTAGCTACGCAGTATTTT

v_gene: TRBV11-2
d_gene: TRBD1
abundance: -
j_gene: TRBJ2-7
CDR3aa: CASSLGDRESYEQYF
CDR3nt: TGTGCCAGCAGCTTAGGTGACAGGGAATCCTACGAGCAGTACTTC

v_gene: TRBV7-9
d_gene: -
abundance: -
j_gene: TRBJ2-3
CDR3aa: CASSLVQAGNTDTQYF
CDR3nt: TGTGCCAGCAGCTTGGTACAGGCGGGGAACACAGATACGCAGTATTTT

v_gene: TRBV18
d_gene: -
abundance: many
j_gene: TRBJ1-1
CDR3aa: CASSPDMNTEAFF
CDR3nt: TGTGCCAGCTCACCAGACATGAACACTGAAGCTTTCTTT